The clone carrying this TCR beta chain was seen only a few times. This record comes from a study of regulatory T cells in long-lasting Graves disease. The J segment lost 7 bases and the V segment lost 5 bases, leaving 10 bases of the junction unmatched. The CDR3 sequence is 14 residues long. Specified time point: newly diagnosed GD, antithyroid drugs for less than 3 months. Isolated PBMC RNA provided the starting material for the TCR library. Investigators prepared the TCR beta libraries by applying iRepertoire HTBI primers and Arm-PCR of CDR3 regions. Via MiXCR, TCRdb re-called the multiplex PCR reads, giving one row per CDR3 protein. The top ten clones hold roughly a tenth of a sample with 450,000 to 600,000 distinct CDR3 sequences, about 14% of them seen once. The sample also formed part of further work on T cells in Graves' hyperthyroidism and ophthalmopathy.

The TCR was taken from a man aged 30 to 45 with Graves disease. This specimen was peripheral blood mononuclear cells (PBMCs), taken at new diagnosis, from a patient treated with antithyroid drugs. The V gene is TRBV12-3 or TRBV12-4, the J gene TRBJ2-7; the match to TRBD1 covers 8 bases. CDR3 nucleotide sequence: TGTGCCAGCAGTCCAGGGGGCCCCCTGGGTGAGCAGTACTTC. It is translated as CASSPGGPLGEQYF.